This TCR beta chain was captured by sequencing in a study of blood T cells in healthy people across ages. The CDR3 is 15 residues long. A second PCR, run for about 6 to 11 cycles, used a sample-barcoded 5' primer plus a J-beta primer mix. TCRdb reprocessed the 5' RACE reads via MiXCR and lists one record per CDR3 protein. The data hold about 1.1 million distinct CDR3 sequences, with roughly two fifths observed a single time. This clonotype was observed a handful of times. The TCR sequence derives from a man in his late teens or twenties in good health. V is TRBV21-1 and J is TRBJ2-3; TRBD1 was called by the table and not checked on the DNA. TRBV21-1 is classified as a pseudogene. Sequencing input: blood. The CDR3 DNA is TGTGCCAGCAGCCACTGTCGCGCCCAGCCAGATACGCAGTATTTT. Its protein product is CASSHCRAQPDTQYF.